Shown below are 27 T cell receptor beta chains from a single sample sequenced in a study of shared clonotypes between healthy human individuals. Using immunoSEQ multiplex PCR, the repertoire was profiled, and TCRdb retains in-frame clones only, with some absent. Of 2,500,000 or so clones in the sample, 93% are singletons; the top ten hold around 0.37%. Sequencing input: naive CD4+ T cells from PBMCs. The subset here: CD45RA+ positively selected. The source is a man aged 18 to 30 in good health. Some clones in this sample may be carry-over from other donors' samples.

The CDR3 DNA sequence: TGTGCCAGCAGTTTTGGGAGCGGGCGGAGCTCCTACAATGAGCAGTTCTTC. It yields the protein CASSFGSGRSSYNEQFF. V is TRBV27 and J is TRBJ2-1; the D gene is possibly TRBD2 (6 bases). V was clipped by 3 bases and J by 0 bases, with 15 bases between them. The CDR3 contains 17 residues. Germline V gives CDR1 MNHEY, CDR2 SMNVEV (reference sequence).

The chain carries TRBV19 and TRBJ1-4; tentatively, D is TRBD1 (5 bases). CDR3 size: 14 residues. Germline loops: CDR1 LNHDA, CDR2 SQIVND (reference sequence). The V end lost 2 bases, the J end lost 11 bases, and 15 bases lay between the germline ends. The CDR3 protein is CASSIWAGSDKLFF. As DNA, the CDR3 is TGTGCCAGTAGTATATGGGCAGGGAGTGACAAACTGTTTTTT.

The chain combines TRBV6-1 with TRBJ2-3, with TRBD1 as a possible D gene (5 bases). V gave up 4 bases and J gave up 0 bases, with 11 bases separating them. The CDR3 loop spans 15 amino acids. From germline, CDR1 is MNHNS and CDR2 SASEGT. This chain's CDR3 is CASSVTVTSTDTQYF. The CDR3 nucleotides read TGTGCCAGCAGTGTGACAGTAACTAGCACAGATACGCAGTATTTT.

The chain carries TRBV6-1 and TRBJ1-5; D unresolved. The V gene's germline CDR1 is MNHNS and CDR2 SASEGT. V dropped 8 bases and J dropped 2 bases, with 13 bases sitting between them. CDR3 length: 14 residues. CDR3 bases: TGTGCCAGCTGCCGGTTTTACGGCAATCAGCCCCAGCATTTT. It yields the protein CASCRFYGNQPQHF.

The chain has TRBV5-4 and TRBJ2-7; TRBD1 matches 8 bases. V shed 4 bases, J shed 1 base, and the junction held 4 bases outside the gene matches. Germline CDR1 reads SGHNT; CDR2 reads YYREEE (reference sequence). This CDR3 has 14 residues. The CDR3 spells CASSQNRGSYEQYF. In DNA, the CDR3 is TGTGCCAGCAGCCAGAACAGGGGGTCCTACGAGCAGTACTTC.

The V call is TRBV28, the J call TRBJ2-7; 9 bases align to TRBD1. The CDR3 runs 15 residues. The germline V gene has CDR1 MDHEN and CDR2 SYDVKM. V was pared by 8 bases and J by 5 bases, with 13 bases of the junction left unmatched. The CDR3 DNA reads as TGTGCCAGCCACTTATCGACAGGGGGGTTACACGAGCAGTACTTC. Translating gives CASHLSTGGLHEQYF.

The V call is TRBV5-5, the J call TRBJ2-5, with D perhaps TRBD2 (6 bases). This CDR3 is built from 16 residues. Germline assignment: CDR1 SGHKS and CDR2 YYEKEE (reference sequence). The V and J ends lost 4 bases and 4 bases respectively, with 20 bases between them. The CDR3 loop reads CASSPVVLGGAETQYF. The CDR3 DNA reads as TGTGCCAGCAGCCCGGTTGTTCTGGGAGGTGCAGAGACCCAGTACTTC.

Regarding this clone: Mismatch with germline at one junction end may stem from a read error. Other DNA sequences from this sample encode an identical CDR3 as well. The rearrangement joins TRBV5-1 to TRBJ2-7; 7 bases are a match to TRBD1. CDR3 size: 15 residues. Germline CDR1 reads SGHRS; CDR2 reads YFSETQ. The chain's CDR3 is CASSLENRGPYEQYF. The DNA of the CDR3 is TGCGCCAGCAGCTTGGAAAACAGGGGACCTTACGAACAGTACTTC.

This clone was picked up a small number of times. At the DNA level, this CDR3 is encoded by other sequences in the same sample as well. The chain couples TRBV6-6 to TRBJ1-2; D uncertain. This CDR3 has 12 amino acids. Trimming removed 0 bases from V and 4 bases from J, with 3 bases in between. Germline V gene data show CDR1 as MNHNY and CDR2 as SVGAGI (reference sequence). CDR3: CASSYSGYGYTF. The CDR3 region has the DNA TGTGCCAGCAGTTACTCGGGCTATGGCTACACCTTC.

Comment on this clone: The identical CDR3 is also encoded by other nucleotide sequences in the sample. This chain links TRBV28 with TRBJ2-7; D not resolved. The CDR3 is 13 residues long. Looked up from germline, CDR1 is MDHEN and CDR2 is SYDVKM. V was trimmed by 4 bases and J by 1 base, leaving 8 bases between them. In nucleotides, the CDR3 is TGTGCCAGCAGTTCACCGAGGTCCTACGAGCAGTACTTC. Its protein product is CASSSPRSYEQYF.

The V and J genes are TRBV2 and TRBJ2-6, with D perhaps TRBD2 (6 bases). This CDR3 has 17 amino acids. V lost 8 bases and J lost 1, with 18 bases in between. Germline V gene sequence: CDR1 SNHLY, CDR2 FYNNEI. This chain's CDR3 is CASSSRTGASGANVLTF. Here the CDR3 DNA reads TGTGCCAGCTCCTCCCGGACGGGAGCATCTGGGGCCAACGTCCTGACTTTC.

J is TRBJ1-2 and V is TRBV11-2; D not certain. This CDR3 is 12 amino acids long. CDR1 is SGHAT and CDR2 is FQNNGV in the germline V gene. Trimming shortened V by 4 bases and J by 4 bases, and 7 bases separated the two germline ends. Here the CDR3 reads CASSSIAYGYTF. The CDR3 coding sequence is TGTGCCAGCAGCTCCATCGCCTATGGCTACACCTTC.

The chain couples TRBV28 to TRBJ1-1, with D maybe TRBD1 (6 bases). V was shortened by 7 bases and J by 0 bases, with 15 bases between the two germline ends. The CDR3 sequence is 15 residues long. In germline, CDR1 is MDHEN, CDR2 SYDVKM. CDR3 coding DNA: TGTGCCAGCACCGAGGGGGGGGCCTTGAACACTGAAGCTTTCTTT. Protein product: CASTEGGALNTEAFF.

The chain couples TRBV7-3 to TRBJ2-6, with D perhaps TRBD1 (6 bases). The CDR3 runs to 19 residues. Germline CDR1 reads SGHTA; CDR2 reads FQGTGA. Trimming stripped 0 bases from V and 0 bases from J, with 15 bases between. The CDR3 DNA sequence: TGTGCCAGCAGCTTAACAGCCAACAGGGCAAACTCTGGGGCCAACGTCCTGACTTTC. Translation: CASSLTANRANSGANVLTF.

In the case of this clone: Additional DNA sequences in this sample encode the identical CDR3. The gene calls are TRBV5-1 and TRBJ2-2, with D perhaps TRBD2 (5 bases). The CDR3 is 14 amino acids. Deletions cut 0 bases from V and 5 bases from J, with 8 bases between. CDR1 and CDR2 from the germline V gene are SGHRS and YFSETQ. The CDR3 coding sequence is TGCGCCAGCAGCTTGGAGGGCGGGACCGGGGAGCTGTTTTTT. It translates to CASSLEGGTGELFF.

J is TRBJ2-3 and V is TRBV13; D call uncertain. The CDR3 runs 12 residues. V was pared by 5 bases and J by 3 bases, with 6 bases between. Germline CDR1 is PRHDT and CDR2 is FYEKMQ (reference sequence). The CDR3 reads CASSPRTDTQYF. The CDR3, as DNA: TGTGCCAGCAGCCCCAGGACAGATACGCAGTATTTT.

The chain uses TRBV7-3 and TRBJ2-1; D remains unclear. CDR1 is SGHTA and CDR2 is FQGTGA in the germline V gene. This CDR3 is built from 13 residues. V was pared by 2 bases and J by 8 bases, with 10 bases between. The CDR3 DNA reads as TGTGCCAGCAGCTTAGAGGCTAGTGATGAGCAGTTCTTC. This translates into CASSLEASDEQFF.

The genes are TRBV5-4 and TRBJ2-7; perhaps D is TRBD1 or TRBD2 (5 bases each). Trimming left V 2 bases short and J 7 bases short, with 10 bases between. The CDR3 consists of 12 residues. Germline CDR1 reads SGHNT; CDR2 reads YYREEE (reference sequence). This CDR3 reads CASSLVRGEQYF. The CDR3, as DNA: TGTGCCAGCAGCTTAGTGAGGGGAGAGCAGTACTTC.

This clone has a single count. The DNA for the CDR3 is TGTGCCAGCAGCTTAGATCCTACCCAAAACATTCAGTACTTC. Its protein is CASSLDPTQNIQYF. The genes are TRBV7-2 and TRBJ2-4; D uncertain. The CDR3 length is 14 residues. Trimming took off 1 base at V and 5 bases at J, with 9 bases between the two ends. Germline loops: CDR1 SGHTA, CDR2 FQGNSA.

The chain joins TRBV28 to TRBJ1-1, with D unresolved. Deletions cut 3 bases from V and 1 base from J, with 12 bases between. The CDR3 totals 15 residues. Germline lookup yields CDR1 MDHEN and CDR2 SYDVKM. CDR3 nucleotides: TGTGCCAGCAGTTTCTGGTCCCCGTCGAACACTGAAGCTTTCTTT. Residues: CASSFWSPSNTEAFF. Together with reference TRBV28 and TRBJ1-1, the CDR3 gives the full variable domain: DVKVTQSSRYLVKRTGEKVFLECVQDMDHENMFWYRQDPGLGLRLIYFSYDVKMKEKGDIPEGYSVSREKKERFSLILESASTNQTSMYLCASSFWSPSNTEAFFGQGTRLTVV.

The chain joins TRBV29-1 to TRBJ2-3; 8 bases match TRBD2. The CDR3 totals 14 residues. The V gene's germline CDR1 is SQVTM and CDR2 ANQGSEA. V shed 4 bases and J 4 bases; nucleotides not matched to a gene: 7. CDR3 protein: CSVVGLVGPDTQYF. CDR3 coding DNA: TGCAGCGTTGTGGGACTAGTAGGCCCAGATACGCAGTATTTT.

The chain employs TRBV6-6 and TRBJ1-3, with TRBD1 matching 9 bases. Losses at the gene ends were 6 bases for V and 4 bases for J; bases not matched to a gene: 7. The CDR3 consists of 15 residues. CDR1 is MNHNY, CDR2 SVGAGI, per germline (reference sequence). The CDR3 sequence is CASSDPGQGGNTIYF. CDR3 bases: TGTGCCAGCAGCGATCCGGGACAGGGAGGAAACACCATATATTTT.

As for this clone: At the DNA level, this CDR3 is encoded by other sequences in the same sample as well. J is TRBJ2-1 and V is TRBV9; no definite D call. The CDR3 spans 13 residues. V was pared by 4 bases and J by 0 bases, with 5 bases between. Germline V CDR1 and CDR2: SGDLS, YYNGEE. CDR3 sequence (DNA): TGTGCCAGCAGCAGAGACTCCTACAATGAGCAGTTCTTC. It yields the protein CASSRDSYNEQFF.

The CDR3 is CATVDSLNTEAFF. CDR3 nucleotide sequence: TGTGCCACCGTCGACAGCCTTAACACTGAAGCTTTCTTT. The chain employs TRBV6-1 and TRBJ1-1, with D perhaps matching TRBD1 (5 bases). Germline V CDR1 and CDR2: MNHNS, SASEGT. The V and J ends lost 10 bases and 2 bases respectively, with 14 bases between them. This CDR3 has 13 residues.

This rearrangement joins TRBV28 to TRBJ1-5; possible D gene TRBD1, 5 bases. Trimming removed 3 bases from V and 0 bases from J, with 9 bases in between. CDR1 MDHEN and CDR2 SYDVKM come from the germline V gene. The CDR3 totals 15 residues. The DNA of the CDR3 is TGTGCCAGCAGTTTGGGCGGGGCTAGCAATCAGCCCCAGCATTTT. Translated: CASSLGGASNQPQHF.

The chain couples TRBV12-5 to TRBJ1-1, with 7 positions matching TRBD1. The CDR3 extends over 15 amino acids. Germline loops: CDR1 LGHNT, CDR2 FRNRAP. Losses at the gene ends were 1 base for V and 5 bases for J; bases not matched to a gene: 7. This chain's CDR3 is CASGLGQGGRTEAFF. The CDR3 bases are TGTGCTAGTGGTTTGGGTCAGGGGGGACGAACTGAAGCTTTCTTT.

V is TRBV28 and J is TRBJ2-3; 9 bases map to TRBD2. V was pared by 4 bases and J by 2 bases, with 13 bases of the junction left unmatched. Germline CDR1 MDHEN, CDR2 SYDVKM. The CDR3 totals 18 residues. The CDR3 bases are TGTGCCAGCAGTTCAAAGCGCCGACTAGCGGAGAACACAGATACGCAGTATTTT. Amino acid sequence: CASSSKRRLAENTDTQYF.